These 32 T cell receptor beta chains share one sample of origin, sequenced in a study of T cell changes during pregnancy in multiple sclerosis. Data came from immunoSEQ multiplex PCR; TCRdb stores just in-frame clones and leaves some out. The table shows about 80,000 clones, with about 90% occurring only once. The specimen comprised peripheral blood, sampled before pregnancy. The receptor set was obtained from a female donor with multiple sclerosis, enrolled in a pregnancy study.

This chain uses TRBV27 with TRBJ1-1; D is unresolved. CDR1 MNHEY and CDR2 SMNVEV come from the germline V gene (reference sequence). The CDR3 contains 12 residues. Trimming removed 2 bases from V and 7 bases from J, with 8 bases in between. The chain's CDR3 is CASSLPHSEAFF. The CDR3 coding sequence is TGTGCCAGCAGTTTACCTCACAGTGAAGCTTTCTTT.

The CDR3 is CASSSTGGATLVQYF. CDR3 coding DNA: TGTGCCAGCAGTTCAACAGGGGGCGCAACCTTAGTGCAGTACTTC. The chain carries TRBV28 and TRBJ2-7; 9 bases are a match to TRBD1. Unmatched junction bases numbered 13, after V lost 4 bases and J lost 9 bases. Germline lookup yields CDR1 MDHEN and CDR2 SYDVKM. The CDR3 sequence is 15 residues long.

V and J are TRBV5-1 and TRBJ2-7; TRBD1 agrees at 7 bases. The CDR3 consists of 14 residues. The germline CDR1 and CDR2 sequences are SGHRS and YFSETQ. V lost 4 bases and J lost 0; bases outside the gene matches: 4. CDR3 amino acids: CASSRGQNSYEQYF. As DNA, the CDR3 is TGCGCCAGCAGCAGGGGACAGAACTCCTACGAGCAGTACTTC. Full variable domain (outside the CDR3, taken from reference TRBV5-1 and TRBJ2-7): KAGVTQTPRYLIKTRGQQVTLSCSPISGHRSVSWYQQTPGQGLQFLFEYFSETQRNKGNFPGRFSGRQFSNSRSEMNVSTLELGDSALYLCASSRGQNSYEQYFGPGTRLTVT.

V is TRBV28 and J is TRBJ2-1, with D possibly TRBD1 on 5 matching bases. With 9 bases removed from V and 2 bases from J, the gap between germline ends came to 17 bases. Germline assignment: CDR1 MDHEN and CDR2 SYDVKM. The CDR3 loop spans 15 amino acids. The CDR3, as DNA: TGTGCCAGTTCCCTGGGGCAGGGTCCCTACAATGAGCAGTTCTTC. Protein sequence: CASSLGQGPYNEQFF.

CDR3: CASSEGALNQPQHF. CDR3 sequence (DNA): TGTGCCAGCAGTGAAGGGGCCCTAAATCAGCCCCAGCATTTT. The V call is TRBV2, the J call TRBJ1-5; the D is unclear. This CDR3 contains 14 residues. Germline CDR1 reads SNHLY; CDR2 reads FYNNEI. V was cut by 1 base and J by 4 bases, with 8 bases left in between.

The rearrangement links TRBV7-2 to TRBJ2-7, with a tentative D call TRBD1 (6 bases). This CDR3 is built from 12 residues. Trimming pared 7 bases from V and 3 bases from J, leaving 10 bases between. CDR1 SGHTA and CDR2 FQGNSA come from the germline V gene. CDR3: CASTPRGYEQYF. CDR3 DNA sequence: TGTGCCAGCACCCCCAGGGGCTACGAGCAGTACTTC.

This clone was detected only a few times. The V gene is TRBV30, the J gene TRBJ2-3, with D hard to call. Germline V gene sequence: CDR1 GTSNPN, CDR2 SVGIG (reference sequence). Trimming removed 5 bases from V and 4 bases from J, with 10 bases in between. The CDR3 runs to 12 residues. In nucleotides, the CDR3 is TGTGCCTGGGGCCCCGTCGCAGATACGCAGTATTTT. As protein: CAWGPVADTQYF.

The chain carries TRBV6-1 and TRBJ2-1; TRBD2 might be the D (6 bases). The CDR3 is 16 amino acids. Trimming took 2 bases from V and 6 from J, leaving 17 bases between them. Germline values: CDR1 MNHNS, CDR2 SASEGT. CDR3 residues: CASSERAAGSGNEQFF. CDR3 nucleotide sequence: TGTGCCAGCAGTGAACGCGCAGCGGGTTCAGGCAATGAGCAGTTCTTC.

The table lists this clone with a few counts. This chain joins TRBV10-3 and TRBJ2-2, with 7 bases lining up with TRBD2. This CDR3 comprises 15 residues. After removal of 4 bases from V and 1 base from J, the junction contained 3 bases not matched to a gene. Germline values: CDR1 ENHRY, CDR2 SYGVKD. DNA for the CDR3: TGTGCCATCAGTGCCCCTAGCGGGAACACCGGGGAGCTGTTTTTT. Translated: CAISAPSGNTGELFF.

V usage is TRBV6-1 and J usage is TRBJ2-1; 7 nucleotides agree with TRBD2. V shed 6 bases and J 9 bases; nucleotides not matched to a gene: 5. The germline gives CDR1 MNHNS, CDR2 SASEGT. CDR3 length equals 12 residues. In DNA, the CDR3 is TGTGCCAGCAGCGGGTCGGGGGGTGAGCAGTTCTTC. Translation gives CASSGSGGEQFF.

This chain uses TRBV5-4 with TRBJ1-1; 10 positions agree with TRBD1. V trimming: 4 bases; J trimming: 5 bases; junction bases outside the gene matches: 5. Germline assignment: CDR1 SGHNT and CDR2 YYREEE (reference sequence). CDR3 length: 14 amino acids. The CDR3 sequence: CASSLGQGRTEAFF. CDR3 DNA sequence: TGTGCCAGCAGCCTGGGACAGGGGAGAACTGAAGCTTTCTTT.

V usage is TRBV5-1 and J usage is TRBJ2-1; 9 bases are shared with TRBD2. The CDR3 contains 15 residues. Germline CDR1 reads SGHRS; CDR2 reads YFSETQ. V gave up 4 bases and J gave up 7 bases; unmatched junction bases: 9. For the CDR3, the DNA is TGCGCCAGCAGCATCCTTAGCGGGAGAGGTAATGAGCAGTTCTTC. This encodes CASSILSGRGNEQFF.

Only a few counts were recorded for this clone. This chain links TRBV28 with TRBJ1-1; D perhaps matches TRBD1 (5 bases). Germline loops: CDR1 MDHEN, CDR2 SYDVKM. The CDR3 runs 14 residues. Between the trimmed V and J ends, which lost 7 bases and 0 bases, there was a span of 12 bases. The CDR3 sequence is CASTQGFMNTEAFF. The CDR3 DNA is TGTGCCAGCACCCAGGGCTTCATGAACACTGAAGCTTTCTTT.

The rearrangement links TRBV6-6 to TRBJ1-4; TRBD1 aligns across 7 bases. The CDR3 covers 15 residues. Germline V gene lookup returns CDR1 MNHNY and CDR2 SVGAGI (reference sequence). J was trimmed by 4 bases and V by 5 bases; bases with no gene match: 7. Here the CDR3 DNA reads TGTGCCAGCAGTCAGGGACAGCTCCTTAATGAAAAACTGTTTTTT. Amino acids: CASSQGQLLNEKLFF.

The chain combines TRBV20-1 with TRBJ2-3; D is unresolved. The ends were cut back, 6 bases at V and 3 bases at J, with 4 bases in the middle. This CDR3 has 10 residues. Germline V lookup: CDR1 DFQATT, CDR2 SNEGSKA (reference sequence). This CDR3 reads CSAQTDTQYF. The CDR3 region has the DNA TGCAGTGCACAAACAGATACGCAGTATTTT.

CDR3 in DNA: TGTGCCAGCAGCCTAGACTTCAATGAGCAGTTCTTC. It translates to CASSLDFNEQFF. This sequence joins TRBV7-3 and TRBJ2-1; D gene ambiguous. Germline loops: CDR1 SGHTA, CDR2 FQGTGA. V lost 5 bases to trimming and J lost 6 bases, with 8 bases between them. The CDR3 extends over 12 amino acids.

CDR3 amino acids: CASSERQGGSTDTQYF. In DNA form, the CDR3 reads TGTGCCAGCAGCGAGAGACAGGGCGGGAGCACAGATACGCAGTATTTT. The chain employs TRBV7-2 and TRBJ2-3; the match to TRBD1 covers 7 bases. Germline CDR1 reads SGHTA; CDR2 reads FQGNSA. V dropped 5 bases and J dropped 0; count of bases not matched to a gene: 8. The CDR3 is 16 amino acids. The full variable domain, rest sourced from reference TRBV7-2 and TRBJ2-3, is GAGVSQSPSNKVTEKGKDVELRCDPISGHTALYWYRQSLGQGLEFLIYFQGNSAPDKSGLPSDRFSAERTGGSVSTLTIQRTQQEDSAVYLCASSERQGGSTDTQYFGPGTRLTVL.

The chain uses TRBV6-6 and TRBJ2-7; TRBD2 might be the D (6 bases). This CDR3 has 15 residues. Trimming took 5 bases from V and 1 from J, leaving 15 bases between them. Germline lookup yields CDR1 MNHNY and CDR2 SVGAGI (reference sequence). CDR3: CASSPMGTVSYEQYF. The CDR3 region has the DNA TGTGCCAGCAGTCCAATGGGGACTGTTTCCTACGAGCAGTACTTC.

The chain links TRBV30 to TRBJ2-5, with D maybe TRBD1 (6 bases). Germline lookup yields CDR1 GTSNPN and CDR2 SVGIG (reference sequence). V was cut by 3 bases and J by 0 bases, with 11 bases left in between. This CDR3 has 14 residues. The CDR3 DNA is TGTGCCTGGAGGGACAGACAGTACCAAGAGACCCAGTACTTC. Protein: CAWRDRQYQETQYF.

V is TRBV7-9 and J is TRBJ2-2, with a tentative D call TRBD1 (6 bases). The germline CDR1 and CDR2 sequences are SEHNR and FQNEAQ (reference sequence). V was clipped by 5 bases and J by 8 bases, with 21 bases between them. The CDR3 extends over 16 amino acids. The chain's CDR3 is CASSRAAGEPGGELFF. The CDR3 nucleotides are TGTGCCAGCAGCAGGGCGGCAGGGGAACCAGGGGGGGAGCTGTTTTTT.

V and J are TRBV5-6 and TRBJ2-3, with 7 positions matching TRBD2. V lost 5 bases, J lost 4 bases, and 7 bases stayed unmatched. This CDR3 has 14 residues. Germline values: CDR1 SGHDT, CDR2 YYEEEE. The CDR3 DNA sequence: TGTGCCAGCAGGGCGGGAGCTTGGGCAGATACGCAGTATTTT. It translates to CASRAGAWADTQYF. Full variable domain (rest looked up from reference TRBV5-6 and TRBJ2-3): DAGVTQSPTHLIKTRGQQVTLRCSPKSGHDTVSWYQQALGQGPQFIFQYYEEEERQRGNFPDRFSGHQFPNYSSELNVNALLLGDSALYLCASRAGAWADTQYFGPGTRLTVL.

Here the CDR3 reads CASSPQGRDEKLFF. Written as DNA, the CDR3 is TGTGCCAGCAGCCCCCAGGGGCGGGATGAAAAACTGTTTTTT. The rearrangement links TRBV9 to TRBJ1-4, with D possibly matching TRBD1 (6 bases). The CDR3 runs to 14 residues. The germline gives CDR1 SGDLS, CDR2 YYNGEE. V was clipped by 4 bases and J by 6 bases, with 13 bases between them.

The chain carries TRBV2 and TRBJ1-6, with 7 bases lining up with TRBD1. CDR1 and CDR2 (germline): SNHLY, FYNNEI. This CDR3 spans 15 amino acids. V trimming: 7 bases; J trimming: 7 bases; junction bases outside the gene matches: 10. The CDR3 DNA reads TGTGCCAGCACGATAGCGGCAGGGGGAAATTCACCCCTCCACTTT. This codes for CASTIAAGGNSPLHF.

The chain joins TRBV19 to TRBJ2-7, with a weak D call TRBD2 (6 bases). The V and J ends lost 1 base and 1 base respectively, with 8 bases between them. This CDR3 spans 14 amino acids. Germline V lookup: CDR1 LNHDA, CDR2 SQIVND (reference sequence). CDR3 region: CASSIAGRSYEQYF. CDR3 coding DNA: TGTGCCAGTAGTATAGCCGGGAGATCCTACGAGCAGTACTTC.

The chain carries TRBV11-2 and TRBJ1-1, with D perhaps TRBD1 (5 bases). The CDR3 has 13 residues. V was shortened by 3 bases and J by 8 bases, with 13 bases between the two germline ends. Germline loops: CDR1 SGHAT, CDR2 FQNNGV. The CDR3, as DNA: TGTGCCAGCAGCTTCGCTAAGGGGAGGGAAGCTTTCTTT. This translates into CASSFAKGREAFF.

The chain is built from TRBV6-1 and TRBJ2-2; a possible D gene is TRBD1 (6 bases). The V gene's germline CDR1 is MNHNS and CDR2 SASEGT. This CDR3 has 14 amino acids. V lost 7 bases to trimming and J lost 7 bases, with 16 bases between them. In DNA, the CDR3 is TGTGCCAGCATGGAGAACAGGGTGATCGGGGAGCTGTTTTTT. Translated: CASMENRVIGELFF.

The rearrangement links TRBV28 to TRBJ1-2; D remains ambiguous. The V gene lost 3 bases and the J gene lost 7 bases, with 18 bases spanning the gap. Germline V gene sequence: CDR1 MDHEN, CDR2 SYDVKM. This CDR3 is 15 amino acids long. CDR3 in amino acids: CASSFISRIITGYTF. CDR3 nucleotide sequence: TGTGCCAGCAGTTTCATAAGCCGCATAATCACTGGCTACACCTTC.

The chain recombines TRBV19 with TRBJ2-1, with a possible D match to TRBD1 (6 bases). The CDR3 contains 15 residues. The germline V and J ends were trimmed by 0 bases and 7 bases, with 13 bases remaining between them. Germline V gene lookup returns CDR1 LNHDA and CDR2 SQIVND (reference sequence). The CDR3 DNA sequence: TGTGCCAGTAGTATAGATTCACAGGGTTGGAATGAGCAGTTCTTC. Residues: CASSIDSQGWNEQFF.

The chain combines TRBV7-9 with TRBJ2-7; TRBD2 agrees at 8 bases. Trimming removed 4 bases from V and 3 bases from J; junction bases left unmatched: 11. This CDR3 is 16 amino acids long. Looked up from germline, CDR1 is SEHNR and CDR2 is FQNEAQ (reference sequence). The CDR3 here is CASSSPLGTRVYEQYF. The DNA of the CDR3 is TGTGCCAGCAGCTCCCCCCTTGGGACTAGAGTCTACGAGCAGTACTTC.

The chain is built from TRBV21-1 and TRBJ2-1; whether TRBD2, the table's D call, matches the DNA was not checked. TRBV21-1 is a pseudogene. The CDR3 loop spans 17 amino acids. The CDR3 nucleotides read TGTGCCAGCAGCAAAGCCTTTACTAGCGGGACCTCCACCGAGCAGTTCTTC. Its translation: CASSKAFTSGTSTEQFF.

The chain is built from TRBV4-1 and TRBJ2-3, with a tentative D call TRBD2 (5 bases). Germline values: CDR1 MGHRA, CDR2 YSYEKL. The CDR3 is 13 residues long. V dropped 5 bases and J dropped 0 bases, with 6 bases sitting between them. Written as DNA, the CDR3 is TGCGCCAGCAGCGGGGAGAGCACAGATACGCAGTATTTT. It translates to CASSGESTDTQYF.

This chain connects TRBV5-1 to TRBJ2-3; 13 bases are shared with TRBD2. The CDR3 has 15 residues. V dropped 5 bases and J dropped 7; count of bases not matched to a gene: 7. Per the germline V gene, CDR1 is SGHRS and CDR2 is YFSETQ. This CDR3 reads CASSFGLAGENTQYF. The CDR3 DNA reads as TGCGCCAGCAGTTTTGGACTAGCGGGAGAAAATACGCAGTATTTT.